The 16 T cell receptor beta chains below were found in one sample sequenced in a study of T cell responses to AZD1222 COVID-19 vaccine. Profiling relied on immunoSEQ multiplex PCR, and the TCRdb table lists in-frame clones only, not all of them. Altogether roughly 130,000 clones are present, around 87% being singletons, with the ten largest covering about 1.5%. Source: peripheral blood, taken on day 0 of AZD1222 vaccination. The origin of the receptors is an adult in good health.

The chain couples TRBV7-3 to TRBJ2-3, with 13 bases fitting TRBD2. The CDR3 has 15 residues. V lost 5 bases and J lost 3; bases outside the gene matches: 2. Germline CDR1 is SGHTA and CDR2 is FQGTGA. The CDR3 DNA sequence: TGTGCCAGCAGCCTGGGACTAGCGGGGACAGATACGCAGTATTTT. Translated, it gives CASSLGLAGTDTQYF. Supplemented by reference TRBV7-3 and TRBJ2-3, the full variable domain reads GAGVSQTPSNKVTEKGKYVELRCDPISGHTALYWYRQSLGQGPEFLIYFQGTGAADDSGLPNDRFFAVRPEGSVSTLKIQRTERGDSAVYLCASSLGLAGTDTQYFGPGTRLTVL.

This clone has only one observation. This rearrangement joins TRBV11-2 to TRBJ1-2, with unresolved D. This CDR3 spans 14 amino acids. Germline values: CDR1 SGHAT, CDR2 FQNNGV. The V gene lost 2 bases and the J gene lost 0 bases, with 7 bases spanning the gap. The CDR3 reads CASSLRLTNYGYTF. The CDR3 DNA sequence: TGTGCCAGCAGCTTAAGACTCACTAACTATGGCTACACCTTC.

CDR3 region: CASSNISHQGVREQFF. The DNA of the CDR3 is TGTGCCAGCAGCAACATCTCGCATCAGGGAGTTAGGGAGCAGTTCTTC. The rearrangement uses TRBV7-9 and TRBJ2-1; D could derive from TRBD1 or TRBD2 (5 bases each). Germline CDR1 SEHNR, CDR2 FQNEAQ (reference sequence). Trimming cost V 5 bases and J 10 bases, with 24 bases left between them. The CDR3 spans 16 residues.

This chain connects TRBV5-1 to TRBJ1-3, with a tentative D call TRBD1 (5 bases). Germline V CDR1 and CDR2: SGHRS, YFSETQ. The germline V and J ends were trimmed by 3 bases and 0 bases, with 13 bases remaining between them. The CDR3 totals 16 residues. CDR3 sequence reads: CASSWDRKSSGNTIYF. CDR3 DNA sequence: TGCGCCAGCAGCTGGGACCGTAAAAGCTCTGGAAACACCATATATTTT.

This rearrangement joins TRBV5-1 to TRBJ2-5, with D perhaps matching TRBD2 (7 bases). The CDR3 covers 16 residues. Germline CDR1 reads SGHRS; CDR2 reads YFSETQ. V dropped 0 bases and J dropped 4 bases, with 16 bases sitting between them. CDR3 sequence: CASSLAGRGRGETQYF. CDR3 coding DNA: TGCGCCAGCAGCTTGGCCGGGCGGGGGCGCGGAGAGACCCAGTACTTC. Together with reference TRBV5-1 and TRBJ2-5, the CDR3 gives the full variable domain: KAGVTQTPRYLIKTRGQQVTLSCSPISGHRSVSWYQQTPGQGLQFLFEYFSETQRNKGNFPGRFSGRQFSNSRSEMNVSTLELGDSALYLCASSLAGRGRGETQYFGPGTRLLVL.

This chain links TRBV27 with TRBJ2-2; D is unresolved. Trimming removed 4 bases at V and 7 bases at J, with 13 bases between. The CDR3 length is 14 residues. Germline CDR1 is MNHEY and CDR2 is SMNVEV (reference sequence). CDR3 sequence: CASSWGSKGGELFF. The CDR3 nucleotides are TGTGCCAGCAGTTGGGGTAGCAAGGGCGGGGAGCTGTTTTTT.

The V call is TRBV7-2, the J call TRBJ2-7; D remains ambiguous. The CDR3 is made up of 12 amino acids. Trimming pared 5 bases from V and 0 bases from J, leaving 5 bases between. CDR1 is SGHTA and CDR2 is FQGNSA in the germline V gene. Here the CDR3 reads CASSISSYEQYF. As DNA, the CDR3 is TGTGCCAGCAGCATCAGCTCCTACGAGCAGTACTTC.

The chain couples TRBV3-1 (or the pseudogene TRBV3-2) to TRBJ1-4, with D uncertain. CDR1 and CDR2 (germline): LGHDT, YNNKEL (reference sequence). V shed 0 bases and J shed 5 bases, with 7 bases lying between them. The CDR3 is made up of 14 amino acids. The CDR3 sequence is CASSQDTQNEKLFF. CDR3 in DNA: TGTGCCAGCAGCCAAGATACGCAGAATGAAAAACTGTTTTTT.

J is TRBJ2-3 and V is TRBV10-3, with TRBD2 identical over 14 bases. Trimming at V came to 6 bases and at J to 3 bases, leaving 2 bases not matched to a gene. The CDR3 contains 15 residues. The V gene's germline CDR1 is ENHRY and CDR2 SYGVKD. CDR3 residues: CAIRGLAGGTDTQYF. CDR3 DNA: TGTGCCATCAGAGGACTAGCGGGGGGAACAGATACGCAGTATTTT.

The rearrangement joins TRBV4-1 to TRBJ1-2; tentative D call: TRBD1 (6 bases). Germline V gene data show CDR1 as MGHRA and CDR2 as YSYEKL. With 4 bases removed from V and 2 bases from J, the gap between germline ends came to 20 bases. The CDR3 is 17 residues long. CDR3 nucleotides: TGCGCCAGCAGCCGACATACACTCCGGGACACCAACTATGGCTACACCTTC. The encoded protein is CASSRHTLRDTNYGYTF.

The chain links TRBV19 to TRBJ1-5; TRBD1 agrees at 7 bases. The CDR3 loop spans 14 amino acids. The germline V gene encodes CDR1 LNHDA and CDR2 SQIVND (reference sequence). The V and J ends lost 3 bases and 4 bases, in that order; junction bases with no gene match: 3. The CDR3 DNA follows: TGTGCCAGTAGTATGTTACAGGGGAATCAGCCCCAGCATTTT. This codes for CASSMLQGNQPQHF.

The chain uses TRBV5-6 and TRBJ2-7; D uncertain. The CDR3 runs to 15 residues. Trimming shortened V by 0 bases and J by 5 bases, and 15 bases separated the two germline ends. Germline-derived CDR1 and CDR2 are SGHDT and YYEEEE. The CDR3 sequence: CASSLAGWVRHEQYF. Here the CDR3 DNA reads TGTGCCAGCAGCTTGGCCGGGTGGGTTCGTCACGAGCAGTACTTC. The full variable domain, rest sourced from reference TRBV5-6 and TRBJ2-7, is DAGVTQSPTHLIKTRGQQVTLRCSPKSGHDTVSWYQQALGQGPQFIFQYYEEEERQRGNFPDRFSGHQFPNYSSELNVNALLLGDSALYLCASSLAGWVRHEQYFGPGTRLTVT.

This clone appeared once. CDR3 region: CAISERENQPQHF. The CDR3 nucleotides are TGTGCCATCAGTGAAAGGGAGAATCAGCCCCAGCATTTT. The chain is built from TRBV10-3 and TRBJ1-5; no firm D call. V lost 3 bases and J 4 bases, leaving 7 bases between the germline ends. Germline V gene data show CDR1 as ENHRY and CDR2 as SYGVKD. The CDR3 runs 13 residues.

J is TRBJ2-7 and V is TRBV2; perhaps TRBD2 as D (6 bases). Germline CDR1 and CDR2: SNHLY and FYNNEI. Trimming removed 7 bases from V and 3 bases from J, with 19 bases in between. The CDR3 is 15 amino acids. The CDR3 nucleotides read TGTGCCAGCACCTCGAACGGGGGATGGTTCTACGAGCAGTACTTC. It translates to CASTSNGGWFYEQYF.

The rearrangement links TRBV6-5 to TRBJ1-5; D is perhaps TRBD1 (5 bases). The V end was cut by 8 bases, the J end by 4 bases, with 15 bases between. Germline CDR1 MNHEY, CDR2 SVGAGI. The CDR3 loop spans 14 amino acids. DNA of the CDR3: TGTGCCAGCTCGTTAATCCGGGGGAATCAGCCCCAGCATTTT. Translating it yields CASSLIRGNQPQHF.

The chain combines TRBV5-1 with TRBJ2-1, with 15 bases fitting TRBD2. The V gene end was trimmed by 4 bases and the J gene end by 6 bases; junction bases not matched to a gene: 8. Germline lookup yields CDR1 SGHRS and CDR2 YFSETQ. The length of the CDR3 is 17 residues. In DNA form, the CDR3 reads TGCGCCAGCAGCCCCGGGACTAGCGGGGGGTTGAGCAATGAGCAGTTCTTC. This codes for CASSPGTSGGLSNEQFF.